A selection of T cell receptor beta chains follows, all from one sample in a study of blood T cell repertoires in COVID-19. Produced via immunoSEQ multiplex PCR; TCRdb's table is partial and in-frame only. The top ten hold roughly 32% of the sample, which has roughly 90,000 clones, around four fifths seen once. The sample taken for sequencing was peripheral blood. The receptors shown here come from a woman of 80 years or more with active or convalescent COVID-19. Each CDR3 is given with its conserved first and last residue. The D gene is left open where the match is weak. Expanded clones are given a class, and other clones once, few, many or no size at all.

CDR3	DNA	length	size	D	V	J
CASSLPSGGTTSTDTQYF	TGCGCCAGCAGCTTGCCCTCTGGCGGCACTACAAGCACAGATACGCAGTATTTT	18	-	-	TRBV5-1	TRBJ2-3
CASSYRTGRVQETQYF	TGTGCCAGTAGTTATCGGACTGGGCGGGTCCAAGAGACCCAGTACTTC	16	-	-	TRBV19	TRBJ2-5
CATAPGQEDSGELFF	TGTGCCACCGCCCCGGGACAGGAGGACTCCGGGGAGCTGTTTTTT	15	-	TRBD1	TRBV15	TRBJ2-2
CASSYLGRYGYTF	TGTGCCAGCAGTTACTTGGGCAGATATGGCTACACCTTC	13	-	-	TRBV6-5	TRBJ1-2
CASSLSVTGANVLTF	TGCGCCAGCAGCTTGTCGGTTACTGGGGCCAACGTCCTGACTTTC	15	-	-	TRBV5-1	TRBJ2-6
CASSVPWGASGSEETQYF	TGTGCCAGCAGTGTCCCCTGGGGGGCTAGCGGGAGTGAAGAGACCCAGTACTTC	18	-	TRBD2	TRBV25-1	TRBJ2-5
CASSPDREGSYGYTF	TGTGCCAGCAGCCCGGACAGGGAGGGGAGCTATGGCTACACCTTC	15	-	TRBD1	TRBV6-5	TRBJ1-2
CASSSRARETQYF	TGTGCCAGCAGCTCGCGGGCGCGCGAGACCCAGTACTTC	13	-	-	TRBV14	TRBJ2-5
CASSLWSGWQDTQYF	TGTGCCAGCAGTTTATGGTCAGGGTGGCAAGATACGCAGTATTTT	15	-	-	TRBV28	TRBJ2-3
CASTNRGGETQYF	TGTGCCAGCACCAACAGGGGCGGAGAGACCCAGTACTTC	13	-	TRBD1	TRBV12-3/TRBV12-4	TRBJ2-5
CATSDFAGDEQFF	TGTGCCACCAGTGATTTTGCCGGGGATGAGCAGTTCTTC	13	-	-	TRBV24-1	TRBJ2-1
CASSLGTGVYNEQFF	TGCGCCAGCAGCCTCGGGACAGGGGTCTACAATGAGCAGTTCTTC	15	-	TRBD1	TRBV4-3	TRBJ2-1
CASSLGGTGAYEQYF	TGTGCCAGCAGTTTAGGGGGGACAGGGGCCTACGAGCAGTACTTC	15	few	TRBD1	TRBV28	TRBJ2-7
CAWTLTGTDTQYF	TGTGCCTGGACCCTGACAGGGACCGATACGCAGTATTTT	13	-	TRBD1	TRBV30	TRBJ2-3
CVSSGEEGRGYTF	TGCGTCAGCAGTGGCGAGGAGGGGAGAGGCTACACCTTC	13	-	-	TRBV10-2	TRBJ1-2
CASRRLQGAVQPQHF	TGTGCCAGCCGTAGGCTCCAGGGGGCTGTTCAGCCCCAGCATTTT	15	-	TRBD1	TRBV28	TRBJ1-5
CASGTGGNTEAFF	TGTGCCAGCGGAACAGGGGGCAACACTGAAGCTTTCTTT	13	-	TRBD1	TRBV28	TRBJ1-1
CASRLGGEAEAFF	TGTGCCAGCAGGCTGGGTGGGGAGGCTGAAGCTTTCTTT	13	-	-	TRBV25-1	TRBJ1-1
CASSLSTYEQYF	TGTGCCAGCAGCTTAAGCACCTACGAGCAGTACTTC	12	-	-	TRBV7-9	TRBJ2-7
CASSLTDTQYF	TGTGCCAGCAGCCTAACAGATACGCAGTATTTT	11	-	-	TRBV3-1/TRBV3-2	TRBJ2-3
CASSPGQSKDSPLHF	TGTGCCAGCTCGCCGGGACAGTCAAAGGATTCACCCCTCCACTTT	15	-	TRBD1	TRBV18	TRBJ1-6
CASSYSGTGGTEAFF	TGTGCCAGCAGTTATTCTGGGACAGGGGGCACTGAAGCTTTCTTT	15	-	TRBD1	TRBV6-2/TRBV6-3	TRBJ1-1
CASSLGTSRDRAFF	TGTGCCAGCAGCTTAGGAACCTCCCGGGACAGAGCTTTCTTT	14	-	TRBD1	TRBV7-9	TRBJ1-1
CAWSVGTRVYNEQFF	TGTGCCTGGAGTGTAGGGACTAGGGTCTACAATGAGCAGTTCTTC	15	-	TRBD2	TRBV30	TRBJ2-1
CASSLEGGTYPETEAFF	TGTGCCAGCAGCTTAGAAGGGGGCACCTATCCGGAAACTGAAGCTTTCTTT	17	-	TRBD1	TRBV7-2	TRBJ1-1
CASSSGPLRDTYRPTNEKLFF	TGCGCCAGCAGCTCCGGACCCCTCAGGGATACGTACCGACCAACTAATGAAAAACTGTTTTTT	21	-	-	TRBV5-1	TRBJ1-4
CASSDVAGGLTDTQYF	TGCGCCAGCAGCGACGTAGCGGGGGGGCTCACAGATACGCAGTATTTT	16	-	TRBD2	TRBV5-1	TRBJ2-3
CASSPLGSGEQYF	TGCGCCAGCAGCCCCCTCGGTAGCGGGGAGCAGTACTTC	13	few	TRBD2	TRBV4-3	TRBJ2-7
CSVQGSRNQPQHF	TGCAGCGTTCAGGGTTCTCGCAATCAGCCCCAGCATTTT	13	few	-	TRBV29-1	TRBJ1-5
CAIRAGVNTGELFF	TGTGCCATCAGAGCAGGGGTGAACACCGGGGAGCTGTTTTTT	14	-	-	TRBV10-3	TRBJ2-2
CANNSTHSMNTEAFF	TGTGCCAACAATTCAACTCACAGCATGAACACTGAAGCTTTCTTT	15	-	-	TRBV6-5	TRBJ1-1
CATSGRLNSYNEQFF	TGTGCCACCAGCGGAAGACTAAACTCCTACAATGAGCAGTTCTTC	15	-	-	TRBV24-1	TRBJ2-1
CAWSVGHPSGNTIYF	TGTGCCTGGAGTGTGGGCCACCCCTCTGGAAACACCATATATTTT	15	once	-	TRBV30	TRBJ1-3
CASSLEASGGNEQFF	TGTGCCAGCAGCTTGGAAGCTAGCGGGGGAAATGAGCAGTTCTTC	15	-	TRBD2	TRBV5-6	TRBJ2-1
CASSIWGMGSETQYF	TGTGCCAGTAGTATTTGGGGCATGGGGTCCGAGACCCAGTACTTC	15	once	-	TRBV19	TRBJ2-5
CASSRRSRTGAGRYF	TGTGCCAGCAGTCGAAGATCGAGAACAGGGGCTGGAAGGTATTTT	15	-	TRBD1	TRBV6-5	TRBJ2-3
CASRSGLAKPDTQYF	TGTGCCAGCAGATCGGGACTAGCGAAACCAGATACGCAGTATTTT	15	-	TRBD2	TRBV28	TRBJ2-3
CASSQDSSYNEQFF	TGCGCCAGCAGCCAGGACAGCTCCTACAATGAGCAGTTCTTC	14	-	-	TRBV5-1	TRBJ2-1
CASSLGGSNTEAFF	TGTGCCAGCAGCTTAGGCGGTTCGAACACTGAAGCTTTCTTT	14	few	-	TRBV7-2	TRBJ1-1
CASSPPTGSEGDEQFF	TGCGCCAGCAGTCCACCGACAGGGTCAGAAGGGGATGAGCAGTTCTTC	16	-	TRBD1	TRBV5-1	TRBJ2-1
CASSPEGGAQSGELFF	TGTGCCAGCAGCCCGGAGGGCGGGGCTCAATCCGGGGAGCTGTTTTTT	16	-	-	TRBV7-3	TRBJ2-2
CASSGNRVSGEQFF	TGTGCCAGCAGTGGCAACAGGGTTTCGGGTGAGCAGTTCTTC	14	few	-	TRBV2	TRBJ2-1
CASSPAGPTYNEQFF	TGTGCCAGCAGCCCAGCAGGGCCAACCTACAATGAGCAGTTCTTC	15	-	-	TRBV9	TRBJ2-1
CASSENTGSQETQYF	TGTGCCAGCAGTGAAAACACAGGGAGTCAAGAGACCCAGTACTTC	15	once	-	TRBV6-1	TRBJ2-5
CASSKRGGTEAFF	TGTGCCAGCAGCAAAAGGGGGGGAACTGAAGCTTTCTTT	13	-	-	TRBV11-3	TRBJ1-1